Following are 22 T cell receptor beta chains from one sample sequenced in a study of response to subunit inactivated influenza vaccine. TCRdb recomputed calls from the RT-PCR reads with MiXCR, one row per CDR3 protein. The data contain about 650,000 distinct CDR3 sequences, approximately 15% of them singletons. The starting material was PBMCs from blood, obtained 12 days after vaccination. These receptors all come from a man aged 45-65 years who received an inactivated influenza vaccine.

V and J are TRBV5-1 and TRBJ2-5, with 7 bases fitting TRBD2. The germline V gene has CDR1 SGHRS and CDR2 YFSETQ. J gave up 2 bases and V 1 base, and 8 bases lay outside the gene matches. CDR3 length: 16 amino acids. The CDR3 DNA sequence: TGCGCCAGCAGCTTGTTCGGGCGGGGGAGACAAGAGACCCAGTACTTC. Amino acid sequence: CASSLFGRGRQETQYF.

Only a few counts were recorded for this clonotype. The J gene is TRBJ2-1, the V gene TRBV5-1, with 8 bases aligning to TRBD2. The CDR3 loop spans 15 amino acids. V shed 4 bases and J 7 bases; nucleotides not matched to a gene: 10. Germline-derived CDR1 and CDR2 are SGHRS and YFSETQ. The CDR3 loop is CASSLPGLVTNEQFF. The CDR3 nucleotides read TGCGCCAGCAGCCTGCCGGGACTAGTTACTAATGAGCAGTTCTTC.

The chain carries TRBV7-2 and TRBJ2-5; 12 nucleotides align to TRBD2. The CDR3 extends over 17 amino acids. V lost 4 bases to trimming and J lost 3 bases; unmatched junction nucleotides: 9. CDR1 and CDR2 from the germline V gene are SGHTA and FQGNSA. The DNA of the CDR3 is TGTGCCAGCAGCTCGACAAGACTAGCGGGGGAGAAAGAGACCCAGTACTTC. Protein sequence: CASSSTRLAGEKETQYF.

This chain connects TRBV7-9 to TRBJ2-4, with D perhaps being TRBD1 or TRBD2 (6 bases each). The V gene's germline CDR1 is SEHNR and CDR2 FQNEAQ (reference sequence). V shed 6 bases and J shed 7 bases, with 16 bases lying between them. The CDR3 has 14 residues. In DNA form, the CDR3 reads TGTGCCAGCAGTCATTACGAAGGGGGGAACATTCAGTACTTC. It specifies CASSHYEGGNIQYF.

There are many counts of this clonotype. The rearrangement links TRBV12-3 or TRBV12-4 to TRBJ1-2; 8 bases line up with TRBD1. CDR3 length: 14 residues. The J segment lost 8 bases and the V segment lost 6 bases, leaving 11 bases of the junction unmatched. The CDR3 loop reads CASRSSGQGWGYTF. DNA of the CDR3: TGTGCCAGCAGATCGAGTGGACAGGGATGGGGCTACACCTTC.

This clonotype showed up many times. This chain joins TRBV6-5 and TRBJ2-4, with D perhaps matching TRBD1 (5 bases). Trimming left V 7 bases short and J 1 base short, with 5 bases between. The CDR3 loop spans 12 amino acids. Germline V gene lookup returns CDR1 MNHEY and CDR2 SVGAGI. The CDR3, as DNA: TGTGCCAGCAAGGGGGCCAAAAACATTCAGTACTTC. Encoded protein: CASKGAKNIQYF.

Remarks on this clonotype: One base away lies a much larger clone, so this may be a sequencing read error. The CDR3 does not end in the conserved phenylalanine or tryptophan, so this is likely a read error. The chain joins TRBV16 to TRBJ1-2; D ambiguous. V lost 4 bases to trimming and J lost 8 bases, with 20 bases between them. Germline CDR1 is KGHSY and CDR2 is FQNENV. The length of the CDR3 is 15 residues. The CDR3 DNA is TGTGCCAGCAGCCTACCTTTGACTGGCAGTTGGGGCTACACCCTC. Protein product: CASSLPLTGSWGYTL.

This clonotype was detected a few times. The gene calls are TRBV5-1 and TRBJ2-2; tentative D call: TRBD1 (7 bases). Per germline, CDR1 SGHRS and CDR2 YFSETQ. V was clipped by 3 bases and J by 2 bases, with 14 bases between them. There are 16 residues in the CDR3. The DNA of the CDR3 is TGCGCCAGCAGCTGGGGGGACAGACCAAACACCGGGGAGCTGTTTTTT. Translating it yields CASSWGDRPNTGELFF.

This chain uses TRBV9 with TRBJ2-6; no clear D gene. Trimming stripped 5 bases from V and 4 bases from J, with 16 bases between. Germline V CDR1 and CDR2: SGDLS, YYNGEE. CDR3 size: 16 residues. CDR3 amino acids: CASSDGRLAGANVLTF. Written as DNA, the CDR3 is TGTGCCAGCAGTGACGGACGGTTGGCAGGGGCCAACGTCCTGACTTTC. The variable domain in full, with the rest retrieved from reference TRBV9 and TRBJ2-6, is DSGVTQTPKHLITATGQRVTLRCSPRSGDLSVYWYQQSLDQGLQFLIQYYNGEERAKGNILERFSAQQFPDLHSELNLSSLELGDSALYFCASSDGRLAGANVLTFGAGSRLTVL.

In its sample, this clonotype was seen a few times. The CDR3 is CASSPTGLAGPTDTQYF. In DNA form, the CDR3 reads TGTGCCAGCAGCCCAACGGGACTAGCGGGACCCACAGATACGCAGTATTTT. The chain has TRBV7-2 and TRBJ2-3; 13 bases match TRBD2. Germline-derived CDR1 and CDR2 are SGHTA and FQGNSA. V lost 5 bases, J lost 2 bases, and 7 bases stayed unmatched. This CDR3 has 17 amino acids.

This clonotype was observed at least ten times. The V and J genes are TRBV20-1 and TRBJ2-7; D gene unclear. CDR3 size: 14 residues. Trimming pared 0 bases from V and 0 bases from J, leaving 9 bases between. The V gene's germline CDR1 is DFQATT and CDR2 SNEGSKA (reference sequence). This CDR3 is CSAREGSYSYEQYF. The CDR3 DNA sequence: TGCAGTGCTAGAGAGGGCAGCTACTCCTACGAGCAGTACTTC.

The V gene is TRBV4-2, the J gene TRBJ2-5; TRBD2 matches 15 bases. The CDR3 totals 17 residues. Germline V lookup: CDR1 LGHNA, CDR2 YNFKEQ. The V segment lost 3 bases and the J segment 2 bases; nucleotides outside the gene matches: 4. The CDR3: CASSHRGLAGGQETQYF. The CDR3 region has the DNA TGTGCCAGCAGCCACAGGGGACTAGCGGGGGGACAAGAGACCCAGTACTTC.

The gene calls are TRBV5-1 and TRBJ2-1; the match to TRBD2 covers 14 bases. The CDR3 runs 17 residues. Germline trimming cut 4 bases from V and 7 bases from J; bases unmatched to any gene: 10. Germline CDR1 SGHRS, CDR2 YFSETQ. The CDR3 nucleotides read TGCGCCAGCAGCCCGGAGAGGACTAGCGGGGGGTTGAATGAGCAGTTCTTC. Translation: CASSPERTSGGLNEQFF.

This clonotype was detected only a few times. J is TRBJ2-3 and V is TRBV5-1, with 10 bases aligning to TRBD2. Per germline, CDR1 SGHRS and CDR2 YFSETQ. This CDR3 contains 16 residues. V trimming: 1 base; J trimming: 2 bases; junction bases outside the gene matches: 4. For the CDR3, the DNA is TGCGCCAGCAGCTTGACTAGCGGGGCAATCACAGATACGCAGTATTTT. It encodes CASSLTSGAITDTQYF.

The gene calls are TRBV20-1 and TRBJ2-2, with TRBD2 identical over 9 bases. This CDR3 is built from 16 residues. The trim removed 0 bases at V and 4 bases at J, leaving 6 bases unmatched. The germline V gene has CDR1 DFQATT and CDR2 SNEGSKA (reference sequence). The CDR3 sequence: CSARDRASGATGELFF. The CDR3 DNA reads TGCAGTGCTAGAGATCGGGCTAGCGGGGCCACCGGGGAGCTGTTTTTT.

The CDR3 nucleotides read TGTGCCAGCAGTTTTCCGGGTTACGGGGAGCTGTTTTTT. Protein sequence: CASSFPGYGELFF. The chain links TRBV12-3 or TRBV12-4 to TRBJ2-2, with D hard to call. Deletions cut 3 bases from V and 7 bases from J, with 9 bases between. The CDR3 length is 13 residues.

This clonotype showed up many times. The rearrangement links TRBV6-5 to TRBJ2-5; no reliable D call. There are 14 residues in the CDR3. Germline CDR1 is MNHEY and CDR2 is SVGAGI. Trimming removed 4 bases from V and 0 bases from J, with 9 bases in between. In nucleotides, the CDR3 is TGTGCCAGCAGTTCCTTATTGGACCAAGAGACCCAGTACTTC. This gives the protein CASSSLLDQETQYF.

This sequence joins TRBV4-2 and TRBJ1-4; a weak D match, TRBD1 (5 bases). There are 17 residues in the CDR3. Germline values: CDR1 LGHNA, CDR2 YNFKEQ. The V end was cut by 0 bases, the J end by 8 bases, with 19 bases between. The CDR3 sequence is CASSQDSAGTRQEKLFF. The CDR3 DNA sequence: TGTGCCAGCAGCCAAGATTCCGCCGGGACCCGGCAGGAAAAACTGTTTTTT.

This clonotype was counted a few times. The J gene is TRBJ2-7, the V gene TRBV5-5; either TRBD1 or TRBD2 may supply D (5 bases each). The V gene's germline CDR1 is SGHKS and CDR2 YYEKEE (reference sequence). This CDR3 spans 15 amino acids. V was pared by 5 bases and J by 4 bases, with 19 bases between. CDR3 in DNA: TGTGCCAGCAGGCCTGCCGGGACCGGGCGTTACGAGCAGTACTTC. Protein: CASRPAGTGRYEQYF.

The chain is built from TRBV7-8 and TRBJ2-1; the D gene is possibly TRBD1 (7 bases). The V gene's germline CDR1 is SGHVS and CDR2 FQNEAQ. Trimming shortened V by 6 bases and J by 4 bases, and 16 bases separated the two germline ends. This CDR3 contains 15 residues. In nucleotides, the CDR3 is TGTGCCAGCAGGAGACAGGGCGGGGCTTACAATGAGCAGTTCTTC. It yields the protein CASRRQGGAYNEQFF.

On this clonotype: Germline is not matched at one junction end, which may reflect a read error. The chain links TRBV27 to TRBJ1-2; possible D gene TRBD1, 6 bases. Germline values: CDR1 MNHEY, CDR2 SMNVEV (reference sequence). The CDR3 extends over 12 amino acids. CDR3 amino acids: CASSFSGQLLLF. CDR3 nucleotides: TGTGCCAGCAGTTTCTCCGGACAGCTACTGCTTTTC.

Ten or more counts support this clonotype. The gene calls are TRBV7-8 and TRBJ1-1; D not resolved. Germline values: CDR1 SGHVS, CDR2 FQNEAQ. This CDR3 is 15 amino acids long. V dropped 1 base and J dropped 0 bases, with 9 bases sitting between them. The CDR3 reads CASSLVSGLNTEAFF. The DNA of the CDR3 is TGTGCCAGCAGCTTAGTTAGCGGATTGAACACTGAAGCTTTCTTT.